This record looks at one T cell receptor (beta chain) sequence and its context. The antigen is undetermined. Patients were excluded for autoimmune disease history or systemic immunosuppression. This record belongs to a study of OX40 agonist ivuxolimab in advanced cancers. Study information: Partial responses were achieved by three patients, one with hepatocellular carcinoma and two with cutaneous melanoma.

Study-level points and caveats: Both CD4+ and CD8+ T cell populations in blood had undergone clonal expansion by week 6 at 0.1 to 3.0 mg/kg. Average numbers of expanded clones were greater in CD8+ T cells than in CD4+.

Germline V gene sequence: CDR1 LGHNA, CDR2 YNFKEQ. Trimming cost V 1 base and J 4 bases, with 8 bases left between them. This CDR3 is 14 amino acids long. Method: immunoSEQ multiplex PCR; TCRdb's copy keeps in-frame clones and lacks some. Among about 75,000 clones, 87% were seen once, and the ten largest hold 1.3%. This chain joins TRBV4-2 and TRBJ1-3; D is possibly TRBD1 (5 bases). The sequences come from CD4+ or CD8+ T cells sorted from blood, collected in a trial of the OX40 agonist ivuxolimab. This receptor was obtained from an adult with an advanced solid tumor such as melanoma, head and neck, liver or kidney cancer. The CDR3 here is CASSQVGGGNTIYF. In DNA, the CDR3 is TGTGCCAGCAGCCAAGTTGGGGGGGGAAACACCATATATTTT.